This is a list of T cell receptor beta chains from one sample in a study of T-cell memory formation after mild COVID-19. TCRdb processed the 5' RACE reads anew with MiXCR; each CDR3 protein has one entry. The data show about half a million distinct CDR3 sequences, around a sixth seen once. Sequenced: PBMCs or a T cell subset sorted from them (not recorded which). These receptors were collected from an adult woman who had mild COVID-19 (a few samples of this study predate the infection). Cell type and time point are not known. The CDR3 runs from the conserved cysteine through the conserved F or W. D genes are given only for firm matches. Size is stated for part of the rows, as once, few or many counts, or as a class when the clone is expanded.

d_gene | j_gene | abundance | v_gene | CDR3aa | CDR3nt
- | TRBJ1-1 | few | TRBV11-2 | CASSSGWGTRNTEAFF | TGTGCCAGCAGCTCAGGGTGGGGGACACGGAACACTGAAGCTTTCTTT
- | TRBJ2-5 | - | TRBV7-2 | CASSLEGSRETQYF | TGTGCCAGCAGCTTAGAAGGCAGCCGGGAGACCCAGTACTTC
- | TRBJ1-2 | - | TRBV6-1 | CASSETLQYGYTF | TGTGCCAGCAGTGAAACTCTACAGTATGGCTACACCTTC
- | TRBJ1-1 | - | TRBV12-3/TRBV12-4 | CASSFGGGRESTEAFF | TGTGCCAGCAGTTTCGGGGGGGGCAGGGAAAGCACTGAAGCTTTCTTT
TRBD2 | TRBJ2-5 | few | TRBV18 | CASSRGLAREETQYF | TGTGCCAGCTCACGGGGACTAGCTCGAGAAGAGACCCAGTACTTC
- | TRBJ1-1 | few | TRBV5-5 | CASSTTGNTEAFF | TGTGCCAGCAGCACCACAGGGAACACTGAAGCTTTCTTT
TRBD1 | TRBJ2-2 | few | TRBV7-2 | CASSSQGALVTGELFF | TGTGCCAGCAGCTCGCAGGGGGCGTTGGTCACCGGGGAGCTGTTTTTT
TRBD1 | TRBJ2-7 | - | TRBV12-3/TRBV12-4 | CASSLQGTRHEQYF | TGTGCCAGCAGCCTACAGGGGACGCGTCACGAGCAGTACTTC
- | TRBJ1-4 | - | TRBV7-9 | CASGVPRQGIGAGEKLFF | TGTGCCAGCGGAGTACCCCGGCAGGGGATAGGGGCTGGTGAAAAACTGTTTTTT
TRBD1 | TRBJ1-2 | - | TRBV5-1 | CASNPGQGDYGYTF | TGCGCCAGCAATCCGGGACAGGGCGACTATGGCTACACCTTC
- | TRBJ2-5 | - | TRBV29-1 | CSVDHQGGETQYF | TGCAGCGTTGACCACCAGGGAGGAGAGACCCAGTACTTC
- | TRBJ2-1 | - | TRBV7-2 | CASNAPYNEQFF | TGTGCCAGCAATGCGCCCTACAATGAGCAGTTCTTC
- | TRBJ1-2 | - | TRBV12-3/TRBV12-4 | CASSLTWQGTNYGYTF | TGTGCCAGCAGTTTAACGTGGCAGGGGACTAACTATGGCTACACCTTC
TRBD2 | TRBJ2-7 | many | TRBV5-1 | CASSYLAGDEQYF | TGCGCCAGCAGCTATCTAGCGGGGGACGAGCAGTACTTC
- | TRBJ2-1 | many | TRBV12-3/TRBV12-4 | CASSLAGRSYNEQFF | TGTGCCAGCAGTTTAGCGGGGCGCTCCTACAATGAGCAGTTCTTC
- | TRBJ2-1 | - | TRBV13 | CASSSTEGYNEQFF | TGTGCCAGCAGCTCCACGGAGGGATACAATGAGCAGTTCTTC
TRBD2 | TRBJ2-1 | - | TRBV7-6 | CASSTSSGRAAKPLYNEQFF | TGTGCCAGCAGCACCTCTAGCGGGAGGGCCGCAAAGCCGTTATACAATGAGCAGTTCTTC
TRBD2 | TRBJ2-1 | many | TRBV7-2 | CASSSRPASSGRAGYDEQFF | TGTGCCAGCAGCTCCCGCCCGGCCTCTAGCGGGAGGGCCGGTTATGATGAGCAGTTCTTC
TRBD1 | TRBJ2-7 | once | TRBV19 | CASMTGAGEQYF | TGTGCCAGCATGACAGGGGCTGGTGAGCAGTACTTC
- | TRBJ2-3 | - | TRBV5-1 | CASSLALDSSTDTQYF | TGCGCCAGCAGCTTGGCCCTGGACAGTAGCACAGATACGCAGTATTTT
- | TRBJ1-5 | - | TRBV12-3/TRBV12-4 | CASSVRGAGQPQHF | TGTGCCAGCAGCGTTAGGGGGGCCGGACAGCCCCAGCATTTT
TRBD2 | TRBJ2-1 | - | TRBV7-2 | CASSLRTRTSGQNEQFF | TGTGCCAGCAGCCTTAGGACCCGGACTAGCGGGCAGAATGAGCAGTTCTTC
- | TRBJ1-6 | - | TRBV7-9 | CASSGGSSYNSPLHF | TGTGCATCCAGCGGAGGGAGCTCCTATAATTCACCCCTCCACTTT
- | TRBJ1-1 | - | TRBV20-1 | CSARAPGQNTEAFF | TGCAGTGCTAGGGCCCCGGGACAGAACACTGAAGCTTTCTTT
- | TRBJ1-1 | - | TRBV7-6 | CASSSLGSGNTEAFF | TGTGCCAGCAGCTCCCTCGGGTCGGGGAACACTGAAGCTTTCTTT
- | TRBJ2-7 | - | TRBV9 | CASSPAGHYEQYF | TGTGCCAGCAGCCCAGCGGGCCATTACGAGCAGTACTTC
TRBD2 | TRBJ2-7 | - | TRBV7-2 | CASSPRSGSLFYEQYF | TGTGCCAGCAGCCCCCGTAGCGGGAGCCTCTTCTACGAGCAGTACTTC
- | TRBJ2-1 | - | TRBV12-3/TRBV12-4 | CASRKQITYNEQFF | TGTGCCAGCAGGAAGCAGATAACCTACAATGAGCAGTTCTTC
- | TRBJ1-5 | few | TRBV12-3/TRBV12-4 | CASSLGSQVGQPQHF | TGTGCCAGCAGTTTAGGGTCCCAAGTGGGTCAGCCCCAGCATTTT
- | TRBJ2-5 | many | TRBV12-3/TRBV12-4 | CASSPYRDVETQYF | TGTGCCAGCAGCCCGTACAGGGACGTGGAGACCCAGTACTTC
TRBD2 | TRBJ2-7 | - | TRBV29-1 | CSGGRGSYEQYF | TGCAGCGGGGGGAGGGGTTCCTACGAGCAGTACTTC
TRBD1 | TRBJ2-7 | - | TRBV7-9 | CASSQGTVVHEQYF | TGTGCCAGCAGCCAAGGGACAGTCGTCCACGAGCAGTACTTC
TRBD2 | TRBJ2-1 | - | TRBV6-2/TRBV6-3 | CASRPSGIGNNEQFF | TGTGCCAGCCGGCCTAGCGGGATCGGGAACAATGAGCAGTTCTTC
TRBD2 | TRBJ2-1 | - | TRBV20-1 | CSADLTSESYGGSSYNEQFF | TGCAGTGCGGACTTGACGTCCGAGAGCTACGGGGGGAGCTCCTACAATGAGCAGTTCTTC
- | TRBJ2-1 | few | TRBV10-3 | CAISFGTSDNEQFF | TGTGCCATCAGTTTCGGGACGAGCGACAATGAGCAGTTCTTC
- | TRBJ1-5 | - | TRBV7-2 | CASSPSFTLGNQPQHF | TGTGCCAGCAGCCCATCTTTTACCCTGGGCAATCAGCCCCAGCATTTT
- | TRBJ1-1 | few | TRBV2 | CASIGRRLNTEAFF | TGTGCCAGCATAGGACGGAGACTGAACACTGAAGCTTTCTTT
- | TRBJ1-1 | - | TRBV11-1 | CASSLKVFTEAFF | TGTGCCAGCAGCTTAAAGGTTTTCACTGAAGCTTTCTTT
- | TRBJ1-1 | - | TRBV9 | CASSSFGDSYTEAFF | TGTGCCAGCAGCAGTTTTGGTGACAGTTACACTGAAGCTTTCTTT
- | TRBJ2-3 | - | TRBV6-6 | CASSLLVRDFTTDTQYF | TGTGCCAGCAGCCTTTTGGTCCGGGACTTCACCACAGATACGCAGTATTTT
- | TRBJ1-6 | few | TRBV12-3/TRBV12-4 | CASSFREKRAPLHF | TGTGCCAGCAGTTTTCGGGAGAAGCGGGCACCCCTCCACTTT
- | TRBJ2-7 | - | TRBV12-3/TRBV12-4 | CASSQAADFYEQYF | TGTGCCAGCAGTCAAGCGGCGGACTTCTACGAGCAGTACTTC
TRBD2 | TRBJ2-1 | few | TRBV15 | CATSRGSGGLEQFF | TGTGCCACCAGCAGGGGCTCGGGGGGGTTGGAGCAGTTCTTC
- | TRBJ2-1 | - | TRBV5-1 | CASSSQTGAYNEQFF | TGCGCCAGCAGCTCCCAAACGGGAGCCTACAATGAGCAGTTCTTC
TRBD1 | TRBJ1-2 | - | TRBV7-2 | CASQNRGQGIIYTF | TGTGCCAGCCAAAACCGCGGACAGGGAATAATCTACACCTTC
- | TRBJ2-5 | many | TRBV5-5 | CASSSSGLAPIVGETQYF | TGTGCCAGCAGCTCTTCAGGTCTTGCACCTATAGTCGGAGAGACCCAGTACTTC
- | TRBJ2-7 | few | TRBV10-3 | CAISGSGETYEQYF | TGTGCCATCAGTGGTTCGGGGGAAACCTACGAGCAGTACTTC
TRBD2 | TRBJ2-1 | - | TRBV20-1 | CSASSTSGEQFF | TGCAGTGCTTCGTCGACTAGCGGAGAGCAGTTCTTC
TRBD2 | TRBJ2-3 | few | TRBV24-1 | CATRPRLAGEDTQYF | TGTGCCACCCGGCCCAGACTAGCGGGAGAAGATACGCAGTATTTT